This T cell receptor (beta chain) was found in a study of identical twins. General observations from the study: Out-of-frame alpha sequences that twins shared showed excess low generation probability. Conclusions leaned on cross-sectional statistical analysis and did not track the same donors over time.

The sample holds many counts of this clonotype. Its antigen remains unknown. The CDR3 is 15 residues long. Per the germline V gene, CDR1 is SQVTM and CDR2 is ANQGSEA. Germline trimming cut 8 bases from V and 6 bases from J; bases unmatched to any gene: 10. TCRdb itself ran the 5' RACE reads through MiXCR, one entry per CDR3 protein. The sample records some 190,000 distinct CDR3 sequences, around a sixth being singletons. These same records also appear under a second study, on T cells expressing NK-cell markers.

This clonotype originated in a young woman in good health. The chain employs TRBV29-1 and TRBJ2-3; 14 bases agree with TRBD2. Material: CD8+ T cells sorted from blood. The DNA of the CDR3 is TGCAGCACACCCACGACTAGCGGGGGGGCGGATACGCAGTATTTT. This codes for CSTPTTSGGADTQYF.